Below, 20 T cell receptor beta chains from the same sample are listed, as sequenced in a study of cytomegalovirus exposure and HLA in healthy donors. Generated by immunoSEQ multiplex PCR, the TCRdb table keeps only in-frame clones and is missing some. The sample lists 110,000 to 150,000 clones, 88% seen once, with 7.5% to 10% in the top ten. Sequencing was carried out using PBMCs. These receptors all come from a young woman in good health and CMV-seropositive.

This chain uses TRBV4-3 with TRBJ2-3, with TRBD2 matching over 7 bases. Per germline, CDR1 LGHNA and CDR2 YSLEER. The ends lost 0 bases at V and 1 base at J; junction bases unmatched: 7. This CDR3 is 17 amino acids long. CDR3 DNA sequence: TGCGCCAGCAGCCAAGAACGCGGGGGATGGGGCACAGATACGCAGTATTTT. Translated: CASSQERGGWGTDTQYF.

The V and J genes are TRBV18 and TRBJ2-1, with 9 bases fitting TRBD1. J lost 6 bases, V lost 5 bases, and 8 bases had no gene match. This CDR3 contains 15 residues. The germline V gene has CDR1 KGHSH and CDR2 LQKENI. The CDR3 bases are TGTGCCAGCTCAACGGGACAGGGAGGGGGCAATGAGCAGTTCTTC. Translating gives CASSTGQGGGNEQFF.

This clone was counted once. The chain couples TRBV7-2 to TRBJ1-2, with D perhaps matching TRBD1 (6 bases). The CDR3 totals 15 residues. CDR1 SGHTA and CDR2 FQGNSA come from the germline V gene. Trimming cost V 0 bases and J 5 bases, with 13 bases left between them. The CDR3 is CASSLARWTAYGYTF. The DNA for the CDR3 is TGTGCCAGCAGCTTAGCTCGTTGGACAGCGTATGGCTACACCTTC.

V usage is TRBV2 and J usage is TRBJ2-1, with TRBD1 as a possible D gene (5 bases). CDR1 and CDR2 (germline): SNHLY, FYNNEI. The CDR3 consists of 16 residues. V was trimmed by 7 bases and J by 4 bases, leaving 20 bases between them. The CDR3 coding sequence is TGTGCCAGCATCGAGAAGGGGCGCGGACCGTACAATGAGCAGTTCTTC. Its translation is CASIEKGRGPYNEQFF.

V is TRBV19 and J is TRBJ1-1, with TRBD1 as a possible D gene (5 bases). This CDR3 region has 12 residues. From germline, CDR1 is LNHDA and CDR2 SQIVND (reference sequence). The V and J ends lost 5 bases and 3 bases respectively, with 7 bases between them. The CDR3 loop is CASSAGDTEAFF. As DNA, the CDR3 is TGTGCCAGTAGTGCGGGGGACACTGAAGCTTTCTTT. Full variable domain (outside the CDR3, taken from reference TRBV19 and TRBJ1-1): DGGITQSPKYLFRKEGQNVTLSCEQNLNHDAMYWYRQDPGQGLRLIYYSQIVNDFQKGDIAEGYSVSREKKESFPLTVTSAQKNPTAFYLCASSAGDTEAFFGQGTRLTVV.

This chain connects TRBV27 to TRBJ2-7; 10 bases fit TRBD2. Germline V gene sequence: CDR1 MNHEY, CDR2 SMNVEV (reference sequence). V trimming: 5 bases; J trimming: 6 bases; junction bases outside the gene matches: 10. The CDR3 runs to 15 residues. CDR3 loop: CASSGPSGGPLEQYF. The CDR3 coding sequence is TGTGCCAGCAGTGGACCTAGCGGGGGTCCCCTCGAGCAGTACTTC.

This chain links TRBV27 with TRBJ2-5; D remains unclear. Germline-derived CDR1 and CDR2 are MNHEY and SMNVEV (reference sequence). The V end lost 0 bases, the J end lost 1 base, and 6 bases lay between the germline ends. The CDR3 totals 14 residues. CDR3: CASSLSNTQETQYF. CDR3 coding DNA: TGTGCCAGCAGTTTATCAAACACCCAAGAGACCCAGTACTTC.

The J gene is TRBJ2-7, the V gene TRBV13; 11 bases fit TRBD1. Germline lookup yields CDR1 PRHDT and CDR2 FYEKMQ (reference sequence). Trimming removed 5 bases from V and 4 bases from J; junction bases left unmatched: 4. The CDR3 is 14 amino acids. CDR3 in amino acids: CASSSRDRGYEQYF. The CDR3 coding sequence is TGTGCCAGCAGCAGCCGGGACAGGGGGTACGAGCAGTACTTC. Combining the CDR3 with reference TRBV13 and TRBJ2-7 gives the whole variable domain AAGVIQSPRHLIKEKRETATLKCYPIPRHDTVYWYQQGPGQDPQFLISFYEKMQSDKGSIPDRFSAQQFSDYHSELNMSSLELGDSALYFCASSSRDRGYEQYFGPGTRLTVT.

CDR3 bases: TGTGCCAGCAGCCCTAAGTGGGTGGGGCAGGGACAATATGGCTACACCTTC. It encodes CASSPKWVGQGQYGYTF. This chain links TRBV5-5 with TRBJ1-2; D possibly corresponds to TRBD1 (6 bases). The CDR3 is 17 amino acids. In germline, CDR1 is SGHKS, CDR2 YYEKEE (reference sequence). Trimming removed 4 bases at V and 5 bases at J, with 24 bases between.

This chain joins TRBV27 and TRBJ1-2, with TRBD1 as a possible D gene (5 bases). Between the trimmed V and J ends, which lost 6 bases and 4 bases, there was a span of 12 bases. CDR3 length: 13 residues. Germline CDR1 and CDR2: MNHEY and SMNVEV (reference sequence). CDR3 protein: CASSREGTYGYTF. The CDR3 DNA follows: TGTGCCAGCAGCCGGGAGGGGACCTATGGCTACACCTTC.

CDR3 protein: CASSSQGANEKLFF. The CDR3 DNA reads as TGTGCCAGCAGTTCACAGGGTGCTAATGAAAAACTGTTTTTT. The chain joins TRBV27 to TRBJ1-4, with D possibly matching TRBD1 (6 bases). In germline, CDR1 is MNHEY, CDR2 SMNVEV (reference sequence). The V and J ends lost 4 bases and 3 bases respectively, with 9 bases between them. The CDR3 loop spans 14 amino acids.

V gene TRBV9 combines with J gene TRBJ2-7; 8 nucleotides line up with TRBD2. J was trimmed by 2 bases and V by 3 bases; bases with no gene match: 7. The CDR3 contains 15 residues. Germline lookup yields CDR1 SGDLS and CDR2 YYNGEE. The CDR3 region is CASSAGGDAAYEQYF. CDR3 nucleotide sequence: TGTGCCAGCAGCGCGGGGGGGGATGCGGCCTACGAGCAGTACTTC.

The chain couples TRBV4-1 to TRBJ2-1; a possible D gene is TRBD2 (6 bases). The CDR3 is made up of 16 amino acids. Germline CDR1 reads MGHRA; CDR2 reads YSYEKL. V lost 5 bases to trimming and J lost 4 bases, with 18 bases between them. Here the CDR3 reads CASSGGTGGPYNEQFF. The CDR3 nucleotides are TGCGCCAGCAGCGGGGGGACCGGGGGTCCGTACAATGAGCAGTTCTTC.

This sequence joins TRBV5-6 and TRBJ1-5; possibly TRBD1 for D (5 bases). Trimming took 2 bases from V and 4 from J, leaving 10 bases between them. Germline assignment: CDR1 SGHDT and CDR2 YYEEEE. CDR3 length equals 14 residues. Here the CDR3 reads CASSLRGNNQPQHF. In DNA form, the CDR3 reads TGTGCCAGCAGCTTAAGGGGAAATAATCAGCCCCAGCATTTT.

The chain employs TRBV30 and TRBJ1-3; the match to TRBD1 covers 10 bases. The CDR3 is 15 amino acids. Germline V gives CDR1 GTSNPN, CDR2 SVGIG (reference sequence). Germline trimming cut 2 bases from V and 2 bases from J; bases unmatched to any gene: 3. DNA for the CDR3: TGTGCCTGGAGTCCGGACAGGGGGACTGGAAACACCATATATTTT. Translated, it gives CAWSPDRGTGNTIYF.

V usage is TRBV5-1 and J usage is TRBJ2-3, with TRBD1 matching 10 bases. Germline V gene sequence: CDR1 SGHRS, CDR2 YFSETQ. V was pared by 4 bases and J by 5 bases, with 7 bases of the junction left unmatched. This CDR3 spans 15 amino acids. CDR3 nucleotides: TGCGCCAGCAGCACTGCGACAGGGGGCATAGATACGCAGTATTTT. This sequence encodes CASSTATGGIDTQYF.

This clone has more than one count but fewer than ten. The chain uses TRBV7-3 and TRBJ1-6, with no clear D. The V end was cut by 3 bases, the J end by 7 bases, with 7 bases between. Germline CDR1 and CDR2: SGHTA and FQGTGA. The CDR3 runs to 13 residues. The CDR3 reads CASSLNRNSPLHF. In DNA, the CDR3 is TGTGCCAGCAGCTTGAATCGGAATTCACCCCTCCACTTT.

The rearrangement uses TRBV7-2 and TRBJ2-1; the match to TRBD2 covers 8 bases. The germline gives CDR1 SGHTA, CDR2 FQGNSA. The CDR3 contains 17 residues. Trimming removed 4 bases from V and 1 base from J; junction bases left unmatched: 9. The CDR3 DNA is TGTGCCAGCAGCTCCCCTTACGGGACTAGGTCCTACAATGAGCAGTTCTTC. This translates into CASSSPYGTRSYNEQFF.

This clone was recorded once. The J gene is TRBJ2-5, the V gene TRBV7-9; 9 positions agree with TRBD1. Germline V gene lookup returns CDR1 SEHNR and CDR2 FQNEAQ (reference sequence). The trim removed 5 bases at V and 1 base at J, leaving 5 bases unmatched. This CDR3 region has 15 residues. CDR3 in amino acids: CASSTGTGFQETQYF. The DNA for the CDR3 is TGTGCCAGCAGCACCGGGACAGGGTTCCAAGAGACCCAGTACTTC.

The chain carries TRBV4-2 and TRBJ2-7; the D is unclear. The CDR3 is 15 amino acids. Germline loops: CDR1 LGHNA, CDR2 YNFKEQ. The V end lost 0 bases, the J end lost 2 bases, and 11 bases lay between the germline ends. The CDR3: CASSQDSNGAYEQYF. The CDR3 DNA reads TGTGCCAGCAGCCAAGATTCAAACGGAGCCTACGAGCAGTACTTC.